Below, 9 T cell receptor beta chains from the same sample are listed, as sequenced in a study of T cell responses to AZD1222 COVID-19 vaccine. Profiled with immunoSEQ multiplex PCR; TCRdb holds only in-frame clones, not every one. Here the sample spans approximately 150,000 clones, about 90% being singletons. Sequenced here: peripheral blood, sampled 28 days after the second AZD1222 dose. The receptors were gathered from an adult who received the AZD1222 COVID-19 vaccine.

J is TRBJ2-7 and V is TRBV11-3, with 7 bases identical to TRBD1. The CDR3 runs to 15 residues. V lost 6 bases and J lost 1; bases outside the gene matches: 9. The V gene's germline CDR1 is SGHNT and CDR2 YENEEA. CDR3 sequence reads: CASSPPTGQSYEQYF. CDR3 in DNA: TGTGCCAGCAGTCCCCCCACGGGACAGTCCTACGAGCAGTACTTC. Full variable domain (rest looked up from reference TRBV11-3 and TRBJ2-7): EAGVVQSPRYKIIEKKQPVAFWCNPISGHNTLYWYLQNLGQGPELLIRYENEEAVDDSQLPKDRFSAERLKGVDSTLKIQPAELGDSAVYLCASSPPTGQSYEQYFGPGTRLTVT.

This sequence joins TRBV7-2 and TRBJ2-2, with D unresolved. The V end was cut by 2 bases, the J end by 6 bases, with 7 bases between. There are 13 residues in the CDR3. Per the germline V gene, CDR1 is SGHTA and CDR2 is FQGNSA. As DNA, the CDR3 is TGTGCCAGCAGCTTACGGCTTGCCGGGGAGCTGTTTTTT. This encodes CASSLRLAGELFF.

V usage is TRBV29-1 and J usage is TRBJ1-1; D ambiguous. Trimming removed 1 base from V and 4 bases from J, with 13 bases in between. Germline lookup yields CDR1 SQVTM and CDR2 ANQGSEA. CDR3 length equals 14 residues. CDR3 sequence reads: CSVEVKLFGTEAFF. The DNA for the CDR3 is TGCAGCGTTGAAGTGAAGCTCTTTGGCACTGAAGCTTTCTTT.

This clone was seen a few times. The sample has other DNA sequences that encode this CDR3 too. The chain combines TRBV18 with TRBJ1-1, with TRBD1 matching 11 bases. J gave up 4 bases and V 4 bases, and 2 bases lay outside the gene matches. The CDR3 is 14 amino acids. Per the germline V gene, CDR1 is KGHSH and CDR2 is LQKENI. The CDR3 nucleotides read TGTGCCAGCTCACTTGGACAGGGGGCCACTGAAGCTTTCTTT. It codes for CASSLGQGATEAFF.

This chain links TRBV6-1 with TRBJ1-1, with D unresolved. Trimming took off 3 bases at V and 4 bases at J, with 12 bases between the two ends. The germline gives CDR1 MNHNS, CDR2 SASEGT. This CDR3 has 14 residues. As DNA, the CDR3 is TGTGCCAGCAGTGAGGACTTCGAGGGCACTGAAGCTTTCTTT. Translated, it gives CASSEDFEGTEAFF.

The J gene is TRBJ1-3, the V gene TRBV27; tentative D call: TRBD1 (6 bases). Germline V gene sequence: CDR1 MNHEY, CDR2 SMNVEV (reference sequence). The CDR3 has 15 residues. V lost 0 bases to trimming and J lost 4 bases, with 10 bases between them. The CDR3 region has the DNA TGTGCCAGCAGTTTATCTGCCCAGGGGGGAAACACCATATATTTT. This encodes CASSLSAQGGNTIYF.

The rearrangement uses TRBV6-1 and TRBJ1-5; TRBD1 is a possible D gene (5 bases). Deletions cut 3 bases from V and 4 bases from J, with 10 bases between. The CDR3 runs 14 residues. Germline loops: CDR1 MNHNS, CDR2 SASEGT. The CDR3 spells CASSELQANQPQHF. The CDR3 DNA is TGTGCCAGCAGTGAGTTACAGGCGAATCAGCCCCAGCATTTT.

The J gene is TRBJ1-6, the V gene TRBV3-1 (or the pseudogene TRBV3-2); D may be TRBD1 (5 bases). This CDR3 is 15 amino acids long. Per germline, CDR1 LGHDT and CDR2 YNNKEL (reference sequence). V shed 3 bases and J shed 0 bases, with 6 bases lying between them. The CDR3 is CASSHGASYNSPLHF. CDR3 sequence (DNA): TGTGCCAGCAGCCACGGGGCCTCCTATAATTCACCCCTCCACTTT.

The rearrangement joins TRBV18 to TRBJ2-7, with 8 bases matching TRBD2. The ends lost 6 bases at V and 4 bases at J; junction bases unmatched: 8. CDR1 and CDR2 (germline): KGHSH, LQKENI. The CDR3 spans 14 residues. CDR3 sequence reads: CASSDRGGGYEQYF. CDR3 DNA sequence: TGTGCCAGCTCGGACCGGGGGGGAGGGTACGAGCAGTACTTC.